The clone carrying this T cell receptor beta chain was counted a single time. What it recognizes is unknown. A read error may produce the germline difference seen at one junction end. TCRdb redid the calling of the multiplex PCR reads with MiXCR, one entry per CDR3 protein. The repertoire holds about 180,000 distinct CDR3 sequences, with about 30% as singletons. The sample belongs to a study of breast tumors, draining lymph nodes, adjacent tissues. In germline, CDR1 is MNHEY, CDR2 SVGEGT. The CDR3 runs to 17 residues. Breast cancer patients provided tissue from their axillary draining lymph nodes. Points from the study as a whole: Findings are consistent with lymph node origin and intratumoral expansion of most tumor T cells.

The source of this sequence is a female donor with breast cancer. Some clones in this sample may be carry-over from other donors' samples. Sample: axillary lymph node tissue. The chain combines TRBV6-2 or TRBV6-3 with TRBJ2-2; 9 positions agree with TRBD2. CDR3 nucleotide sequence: TGTGCCAGCAGCCACTCAACACTAGCGGGCTTGCCCGGGGAGCTGGTTTTT. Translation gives CASSHSTLAGLPGELVF.